This T cell receptor beta chain was identified during a study of early T cells in non-severe SARS-CoV-2 infection. Overall study context: RNA in bulk from unsorted whole blood was sequenced, and chains were unpaired.

Individual cDNA molecules each received unique molecular identifiers attached to them. MiXCR, applied by TCRdb to the 5' RACE reads, yields one record per CDR3 protein. The sample lists tens of thousands of distinct CDR3 sequences, over 6.5% occurring once. The CDR3 spans 13 residues. The germline gives CDR1 DFQATT, CDR2 SNEGSKA (reference sequence). The V end was cut by 6 bases, the J end by 5 bases, with 14 bases between. This clonotype was found many times. This chain links TRBV20-1 with TRBJ1-5; perhaps TRBD1 as D (5 bases). The source material was whole blood. The receptor was derived from an adult who was a healthcare worker with PCR-confirmed SARS-CoV-2 infection or an uninfected control (not recorded which). For the CDR3, the DNA is TGCAGTGCCCATCCGGGACGCTATCAGCCCCAGCATTTT. As protein: CSAHPGRYQPQHF.